Below, 21 T cell receptor beta chains from the same sample are listed, as sequenced in a study of radiotherapy plus CTLA-4 blockade in lung cancer. This table comes from immunoSEQ multiplex PCR, and its TCRdb copy is limited to in-frame clones, with some not included. This table holds tens of thousands of clones, approximately 80% found once. The specimen was peripheral blood, collected from a patient treated with radiotherapy plus ipilimumab. These receptors were obtained from a human donor with non-small cell lung cancer that progressed on radiotherapy plus ipilimumab.

The chain is built from TRBV6-5 and TRBJ2-3; 11 positions match TRBD2. The CDR3 spans 16 residues. CDR1 is MNHEY, CDR2 SVGAGI, per germline. Unmatched junction bases numbered 4, after V lost 4 bases and J lost 1 base. The DNA of the CDR3 is TGTGCCAGCAGTTCCGTAGCGGGGGGGGGCACAGATACGCAGTATTTT. This gives the protein CASSSVAGGGTDTQYF.

This sequence joins TRBV10-3 and TRBJ2-3, with D possibly matching TRBD1 (7 bases). Germline CDR1 reads ENHRY; CDR2 reads SYGVKD. The CDR3 extends over 16 amino acids. Trimming shortened V by 6 bases and J by 2 bases, and 18 bases separated the two germline ends. The CDR3 sequence is CAIRGGRGLDTDTQYF. The DNA for the CDR3 is TGTGCCATCAGGGGAGGTAGGGGGCTTGACACAGATACGCAGTATTTT.

The CDR3 DNA sequence: TGCGCCAGCAGCCAAGATGAGCGGGGGTACAATCAGCCCCAGCATTTT. Translating it yields CASSQDERGYNQPQHF. This chain uses TRBV4-1 with TRBJ1-5; tentatively, D is TRBD1 (5 bases). Germline values: CDR1 MGHRA, CDR2 YSYEKL. CDR3 size: 16 residues. V was clipped by 0 bases and J by 3 bases, with 12 bases between them.

The chain combines TRBV4-1 with TRBJ1-4, with 7 bases identical to TRBD1. Germline assignment: CDR1 MGHRA and CDR2 YSYEKL. The ends lost 4 bases at V and 6 bases at J; junction bases unmatched: 8. The CDR3 extends over 15 amino acids. Here the CDR3 DNA reads TGCGCCAGCAGCCTAGGACAGGCGGGGGATGAAAAACTGTTTTTT. Its translation is CASSLGQAGDEKLFF.

The chain carries TRBV4-1 and TRBJ2-1, with D perhaps matching TRBD2 (5 bases). CDR1 and CDR2 (germline): MGHRA, YSYEKL. V was shortened by 5 bases and J by 8 bases, with 10 bases between the two germline ends. CDR3 size: 12 residues. The DNA for the CDR3 is TGCGCCAGCAGCGACATGGAGGATGAGCAGTTCTTC. The encoded protein is CASSDMEDEQFF.

This sequence joins TRBV5-4 and TRBJ2-7; TRBD1 matches at 9 bases. Germline V gene sequence: CDR1 SGHNT, CDR2 YYREEE (reference sequence). The length of the CDR3 is 14 residues. The V and J ends lost 4 bases and 5 bases, in that order; junction bases with no gene match: 7. The CDR3 DNA follows: TGTGCCAGCAGCGCCCGGGACAGGGACCACGAGCAGTACTTC. Its protein is CASSARDRDHEQYF.

With respect to this clone: One junction end does not reproduce the germline sequence, and a read error may be involved. Other nucleotide sequences from this sample produce the same CDR3. The gene calls are TRBV5-1 and TRBJ1-1; a possible D gene is TRBD1 (5 bases). The CDR3 extends over 15 amino acids. CDR1 and CDR2 from the germline V gene are SGHRS and YFSETQ. The CDR3 protein is CASSLVVGVNTEAFF. For the CDR3, the DNA is TGTGCCAGCAGCCTGGTGGTGGGGGTGAACACTGAAGCTTTCTTT.

The chain has TRBV20-1 and TRBJ2-1; D call uncertain. The ends were cut back, 3 bases at V and 2 bases at J, with 2 bases in the middle. Germline CDR1 and CDR2: DFQATT and SNEGSKA (reference sequence). This CDR3 contains 11 residues. This CDR3 is CSARPYNEQFF. Here the CDR3 DNA reads TGCAGTGCTAGGCCCTACAATGAGCAGTTCTTC.

The V and J genes are TRBV2 and TRBJ2-3, with D possibly TRBD1 on 5 matching bases. V was shortened by 4 bases and J by 13 bases, with 15 bases between the two germline ends. CDR1 and CDR2 from the germline V gene are SNHLY and FYNNEI. This CDR3 is 12 amino acids long. CDR3 loop: CASSGGRVLEYF. CDR3 coding DNA: TGTGCCAGCAGTGGGGGCAGGGTTCTTGAGTATTTT.

V usage is TRBV19 and J usage is TRBJ2-7; D is uncertain. The CDR3 contains 13 residues. Trimming shortened V by 4 bases and J by 2 bases, and 9 bases separated the two germline ends. CDR1 is LNHDA and CDR2 is SQIVND in the germline V gene (reference sequence). The CDR3 region has the DNA TGTGCCAGTAGTACTGGGCAGACCTACGAGCAGTACTTC. It encodes CASSTGQTYEQYF.

The chain links TRBV6-5 to TRBJ2-3; D is perhaps TRBD1 or TRBD2 (6 bases each). The CDR3 is 15 residues long. Germline lookup yields CDR1 MNHEY and CDR2 SVGAGI. The V end lost 2 bases, the J end lost 7 bases, and 16 bases lay between the germline ends. CDR3 nucleotide sequence: TGTGCCAGCAGTTACGCTATCGGGGGCGGAAATACGCAGTATTTT. Amino acids: CASSYAIGGGNTQYF.

J is TRBJ1-4 and V is TRBV11-1; weak D call: TRBD1 (6 bases). V dropped 5 bases and J dropped 7 bases, with 11 bases sitting between them. In germline, CDR1 is SGHAT, CDR2 FQDESV (reference sequence). The CDR3 consists of 13 residues. CDR3 residues: CASSGQGREKLFF. The DNA of the CDR3 is TGTGCCAGCAGCGGGCAGGGGCGTGAAAAACTGTTTTTT.

This clone was found once. This chain connects TRBV2 to TRBJ2-7; the D is unclear. Germline CDR1 and CDR2: SNHLY and FYNNEI. The CDR3 loop spans 13 amino acids. V lost 4 bases, J lost 6 bases, and 13 bases lay in between. CDR3: CASSGPSLGEQYF. The CDR3 DNA follows: TGTGCCAGCAGTGGGCCCTCACTGGGCGAGCAGTACTTC.

This clone was found once. The chain carries TRBV6-1 and TRBJ1-3; 9 positions agree with TRBD1. Germline V gene lookup returns CDR1 MNHNS and CDR2 SASEGT. Trimming removed 3 bases from V and 0 bases from J; junction bases left unmatched: 12. This CDR3 has 19 amino acids. CDR3 protein: CASSDFFPPDRGSGNTIYF. CDR3 DNA: TGTGCCAGCAGTGACTTTTTCCCTCCGGACAGGGGCTCTGGAAACACCATATATTTT.

The chain has TRBV14 and TRBJ1-1, with D unclear. The V gene lost 4 bases and the J gene lost 6 bases, with 12 bases spanning the gap. Germline V gives CDR1 SGHDN, CDR2 FVKESK. The CDR3 totals 13 residues. CDR3 region: CASSLKFEAEAFF. DNA for the CDR3: TGTGCCAGCAGCCTTAAATTTGAGGCTGAAGCTTTCTTT.

This clone was detected a few times. The genes are TRBV7-2 and TRBJ2-1; TRBD1 matches 7 bases. This CDR3 has 15 residues. With V trimmed by 6 bases and J by 2 bases, 7 bases remained unmatched. Germline V gene sequence: CDR1 SGHTA, CDR2 FQGNSA. This CDR3 reads CASRWGRGPYNEQFF. Here the CDR3 DNA reads TGTGCCAGCAGGTGGGGTAGGGGGCCCTACAATGAGCAGTTCTTC.

The table lists this clone with a count of one. The CDR3 region has the DNA TGTGCCAGCCAAGGGGGGCAGCGTAACTATGGCTACACCTTC. Protein sequence: CASQGGQRNYGYTF. This chain connects TRBV9 to TRBJ1-2; tentative D call: TRBD1 (6 bases). Germline-derived CDR1 and CDR2 are SGDLS and YYNGEE. The V and J ends lost 7 bases and 1 base respectively, with 14 bases between them. The CDR3 extends over 14 amino acids.

This clone has just a few counts. The chain links TRBV2 to TRBJ1-5, with no clear D. The CDR3 consists of 16 residues. Trimming left V 8 bases short and J 1 base short, with 18 bases between. Germline V gene lookup returns CDR1 SNHLY and CDR2 FYNNEI. CDR3 protein: CASREERELSNQPQHF. The DNA of the CDR3 is TGTGCCAGCCGCGAAGAGAGGGAATTAAGCAATCAGCCCCAGCATTTT.

This clone came up once. The chain links TRBV4-3 to TRBJ1-1, with 8 bases fitting TRBD1. V lost 3 bases and J lost 4; bases outside the gene matches: 7. Germline CDR1 and CDR2: LGHNA and YSLEER. The CDR3 length is 15 residues. The CDR3 nucleotides read TGCGCCAGCAGCCAGGCAGGGGGCCGGGGCACTGAAGCTTTCTTT. This gives the protein CASSQAGGRGTEAFF.

This clone has just a few counts. This sequence joins TRBV27 and TRBJ2-7; D may correspond to TRBD1 or TRBD2 (5 bases each). The germline V and J ends were trimmed by 4 bases and 4 bases, with 14 bases remaining between them. Germline V gene sequence: CDR1 MNHEY, CDR2 SMNVEV (reference sequence). CDR3 length: 14 amino acids. CDR3 DNA sequence: TGTGCCAGCAGTTGGGACCGCGGTGGGTACGAGCAGTACTTC. It yields the protein CASSWDRGGYEQYF.

The CDR3, as DNA: TGTGCCATCAGTGCTGAACGACTAGCGGGGGGCCGAAATGAGCAGTTCTTC. As protein: CAISAERLAGGRNEQFF. J is TRBJ2-1 and V is TRBV10-3; 13 bases map to TRBD2. The CDR3 contains 17 residues. Germline lookup yields CDR1 ENHRY and CDR2 SYGVKD. V trimming: 4 bases; J trimming: 7 bases; junction bases outside the gene matches: 10.